Listed below are T cell receptor beta chains from one sample, sequenced in a study of cytotoxic CD8 clonotypes in ibrutinib-treated CLL. Method: immunoSEQ multiplex PCR; TCRdb's copy keeps in-frame clones and lacks some. The sample records about 200,000 clones, about two thirds being singletons. Source: PBMCs, taken after 24 months of ibrutinib treatment. The receptors come from a human donor with chronic lymphocytic leukemia. Each CDR3 is given with its conserved first and last residue. D genes are given only for firm matches. Size values are once, few and many counts, or a class for expanded clones, and some rows have none.

CDR3 protein: CASSPGPAAANTGELFF
CDR3 DNA: TGCGCCAGCAGCCCCGGTCCCGCAGCGGCGAACACCGGGGAGCTGTTTTTT
clone size: .
V gene: TRBV4-1
D gene: .
J gene: TRBJ2-2

CDR3 protein: CASSLGPGIIGYGYTF
CDR3 DNA: TGTGCCAGCAGCTTAGGTCCAGGGATTATCGGCTATGGCTACACCTTC
clone size: .
V gene: TRBV7-9
D gene: .
J gene: TRBJ1-2

CDR3 protein: CASSSTGTGVGWNTEAFF
CDR3 DNA: TGCGCCAGTAGCTCCACCGGGACAGGAGTTGGGTGGAACACTGAAGCTTTCTTT
clone size: .
V gene: TRBV5-1
D gene: TRBD1
J gene: TRBJ1-1

CDR3 protein: CASSWDSYNEQFF
CDR3 DNA: TGTGCCAGCAGTTGGGACAGTTACAATGAGCAGTTCTTC
clone size: once
V gene: TRBV27
D gene: TRBD1
J gene: TRBJ2-1

CDR3 protein: CASSHLSRPLKDQPQHF
CDR3 DNA: TGTGCCAGCAGCCACCTTTCCAGGCCATTGAAGGATCAGCCCCAGCATTTT
clone size: .
V gene: TRBV7-6
D gene: .
J gene: TRBJ1-5

CDR3 protein: CAISEINSGNTIYF
CDR3 DNA: TGTGCCATCAGTGAAATCAACTCTGGAAACACCATATATTTT
clone size: few
V gene: TRBV10-3
D gene: .
J gene: TRBJ1-3

CDR3 protein: CSVEIFRDYTF
CDR3 DNA: TGCAGCGTTGAAATCTTTAGGGACTACACCTTC
clone size: .
V gene: TRBV29-1
D gene: .
J gene: TRBJ1-2

CDR3 protein: CASSLSAPYEQYF
CDR3 DNA: TGTGCCAGCAGTTTATCGGCCCCCTACGAGCAGTACTTC
clone size: .
V gene: TRBV28
D gene: .
J gene: TRBJ2-7

CDR3 protein: CASSLRGGTTPEKLFF
CDR3 DNA: TGTGCCAGCAGTTTAAGGGGGGGGACAACACCTGAAAAACTGTTTTTT
clone size: few
V gene: TRBV27
D gene: .
J gene: TRBJ1-4

CDR3 protein: CASSRDRVGGYTF
CDR3 DNA: TGTGCCAGCAGCCGTGACAGGGTGGGAGGCTACACCTTC
clone size: .
V gene: TRBV7-2
D gene: TRBD1
J gene: TRBJ1-2

CDR3 protein: CASSLDPVVNVLTF
CDR3 DNA: TGTGCCAGCAGCTTAGATCCCGTTGTCAACGTCCTGACTTTC
clone size: .
V gene: TRBV11-2
D gene: .
J gene: TRBJ2-6

CDR3 protein: CASSPVGGRARETQYF
CDR3 DNA: TGTGCCAGCAGCCCCGTGGGCGGGAGGGCGCGAGAGACCCAGTACTTC
clone size: .
V gene: TRBV9
D gene: TRBD2
J gene: TRBJ2-5

CDR3 protein: CASSIGRLVNTEAFF
CDR3 DNA: TGTGCCAGCAGTATCGGACGGCTCGTGAACACTGAAGCTTTCTTT
clone size: few
V gene: TRBV27
D gene: .
J gene: TRBJ1-1

CDR3 protein: CASTKRTSGSGNIQYF
CDR3 DNA: TGTGCCAGCACAAAAAGGACTAGCGGGAGTGGGAACATTCAGTACTTC
clone size: few
V gene: TRBV27
D gene: TRBD2
J gene: TRBJ2-4

CDR3 protein: CASSHPTLEQYF
CDR3 DNA: TGTGCCAGCAGTCACCCGACTCTCGAGCAGTACTTC
clone size: few
V gene: TRBV28
D gene: .
J gene: TRBJ2-7

CDR3 protein: CASKSGVEQYF
CDR3 DNA: TGTGCCAGCAAGTCGGGGGTCGAGCAGTACTTC
clone size: once
V gene: TRBV28
D gene: .
J gene: TRBJ2-7

CDR3 protein: CASSPGLAGVGELFF
CDR3 DNA: TGTGCCAGCAGCCCCGGACTAGCGGGAGTCGGGGAGCTGTTTTTT
clone size: .
V gene: TRBV7-3
D gene: TRBD2
J gene: TRBJ2-2

CDR3 protein: CASRRAGTTYEQYF
CDR3 DNA: TGTGCCAGCAGGCGAGCGGGAACAACCTACGAGCAGTACTTC
clone size: once
V gene: TRBV27
D gene: TRBD2
J gene: TRBJ2-7

CDR3 protein: CASSIPSRGGKGNQPQHF
CDR3 DNA: TGTGCCAGCAGCATCCCTTCACGGGGGGGTAAGGGCAATCAGCCCCAGCATTTT
clone size: once
V gene: TRBV21-1
D gene: .
J gene: TRBJ1-5

CDR3 protein: CAWSASLAAQYF
CDR3 DNA: TGTGCCTGGAGTGCATCTCTAGCGGCCCAGTACTTC
clone size: .
V gene: TRBV30
D gene: TRBD2
J gene: TRBJ2-5

CDR3 protein: CASSVGPQETQYF
CDR3 DNA: TGTGCCAGCAGCGTAGGACCGCAAGAGACCCAGTACTTC
clone size: .
V gene: TRBV9
D gene: .
J gene: TRBJ2-5

CDR3 protein: CASSLAGTSGRAGELFF
CDR3 DNA: TGCGCCAGCAGCCTGGCCGGGACTAGCGGGAGGGCCGGGGAGCTGTTTTTT
clone size: .
V gene: TRBV5-1
D gene: TRBD2
J gene: TRBJ2-2

CDR3 protein: CASSQREGADTQYF
CDR3 DNA: TGCGCCAGCAGCCAACGGGAGGGGGCAGATACGCAGTATTTT
clone size: .
V gene: TRBV4-3
D gene: TRBD2
J gene: TRBJ2-3

CDR3 protein: CASSENTEAFF
CDR3 DNA: TGTGCCAGCAGCGAGAACACTGAAGCTTTCTTT
clone size: .
V gene: TRBV2
D gene: .
J gene: TRBJ1-1

CDR3 protein: CSVEVGYNEQFF
CDR3 DNA: TGCAGCGTTGAGGTCGGCTACAATGAGCAGTTCTTC
clone size: few
V gene: TRBV29-1
D gene: .
J gene: TRBJ2-1

CDR3 protein: CASSQGGRQGKRDQPQHF
CDR3 DNA: TGTGCCAGCAGCCAGGGGGGTAGACAGGGGAAAAGGGATCAGCCCCAGCATTTT
clone size: .
V gene: TRBV14
D gene: TRBD1
J gene: TRBJ1-5

CDR3 protein: CASSPQRQVGSNQPQHF
CDR3 DNA: TGTGCCAGCTCACCACAGCGGCAGGTTGGTAGCAATCAGCCCCAGCATTTT
clone size: .
V gene: TRBV18
D gene: .
J gene: TRBJ1-5

CDR3 protein: CATSGGWGLDTEAFF
CDR3 DNA: TGTGCCACCTCTGGGGGTTGGGGTTTAGACACTGAAGCTTTCTTT
clone size: .
V gene: TRBV27
D gene: .
J gene: TRBJ1-1

CDR3 protein: CASSRTRAEDTQYF
CDR3 DNA: TGCGCCAGCAGCCGGACTAGAGCAGAAGATACGCAGTATTTT
clone size: .
V gene: TRBV4-1
D gene: TRBD2
J gene: TRBJ2-3

CDR3 protein: CASSPNQGSGEPQHF
CDR3 DNA: TGTGCCAGCAGCCCTAATCAGGGGTCCGGGGAGCCCCAGCATTTT
clone size: .
V gene: TRBV7-8
D gene: .
J gene: TRBJ1-5

CDR3 protein: CATSRDGRGSYNEQFF
CDR3 DNA: TGTGCCACCAGCAGAGATGGGAGGGGCTCCTACAATGAGCAGTTCTTC
clone size: few
V gene: TRBV15
D gene: TRBD2
J gene: TRBJ2-1

CDR3 protein: CASSKSSVLGTDTQYF
CDR3 DNA: TGTGCCAGCAGCAAAAGTAGCGTTCTAGGGACAGATACGCAGTATTTT
clone size: .
V gene: TRBV7-6
D gene: .
J gene: TRBJ2-3

CDR3 protein: CASSAKLAASYNEQFF
CDR3 DNA: TGTGCCAGCAGCGCCAAACTAGCGGCCTCCTACAATGAGCAGTTCTTC
clone size: .
V gene: TRBV5-6
D gene: TRBD2
J gene: TRBJ2-1